These 4 T cell receptor beta chains share one sample of origin, sequenced in a study of OX40 agonist ivuxolimab in advanced cancers. Sequenced by immunoSEQ multiplex PCR; TCRdb stores in-frame clones only, minus some. The data hold about 90,000 clones, with around 83% observed a single time. The sequences come from CD4+ or CD8+ T cells sorted from blood, collected in a trial of the OX40 agonist ivuxolimab. The receptor source for this set is an adult with an advanced solid tumor such as melanoma, head and neck, liver or kidney cancer.

This clone showed up just a few times. This sequence joins TRBV28 and TRBJ2-5, with TRBD2 identical over 8 bases. The CDR3 spans 15 residues. Germline-derived CDR1 and CDR2 are MDHEN and SYDVKM. V lost 6 bases, J lost 5 bases, and 11 bases stayed unmatched. The CDR3 DNA sequence: TGTGCCAGCAGAAGAACCCCCGGGGGGGAGGAGACCCAGTACTTC. Translating it yields CASRRTPGGEETQYF.

This chain uses TRBV7-9 with TRBJ2-5; the D gene is possibly TRBD2 (5 bases). V lost 4 bases and J lost 7, with 13 bases in between. Germline V gene data show CDR1 as SEHNR and CDR2 as FQNEAQ (reference sequence). The length of the CDR3 is 13 residues. The CDR3 loop reads CASSWERFGTQYF. The CDR3 coding sequence is TGTGCCAGCAGCTGGGAGAGGTTCGGGACCCAGTACTTC.

The rearrangement uses TRBV7-3 and TRBJ1-2; D uncertain. V lost 2 bases and J lost 5, with 15 bases in between. The CDR3 loop spans 15 amino acids. CDR1 and CDR2 from the germline V gene are SGHTA and FQGTGA. CDR3 region: CASSLGLGRSYGYTF. The CDR3 bases are TGTGCCAGCAGCTTAGGATTGGGCCGCTCATATGGCTACACCTTC. The full variable domain, completed using reference TRBV7-3 and TRBJ1-2, is GAGVSQTPSNKVTEKGKYVELRCDPISGHTALYWYRQSLGQGPEFLIYFQGTGAADDSGLPNDRFFAVRPEGSVSTLKIQRTERGDSAVYLCASSLGLGRSYGYTFGSGTRLTVV.

The V and J genes are TRBV11-3 and TRBJ2-7; TRBD2 matches at 14 bases. The germline gives CDR1 SGHNT, CDR2 YENEEA. The V and J ends lost 4 bases and 6 bases, in that order; junction bases with no gene match: 11. The CDR3 has 17 residues. CDR3 coding DNA: TGTGCCAGCAGCTCGGGACTAGCGGGAGTAGGTACTTCCGAGCAGTACTTC. As protein: CASSSGLAGVGTSEQYF.